This T cell receptor beta chain was identified in a study of cytomegalovirus exposure and HLA in healthy donors. Whole-study results and caveats: Differences between HLA loci emerged in a later analysis of TCR association rates, with DRB1 most and HLA-C fewest. When analyzed later, a missense DCLRE1C variant was found to be linked to TCR beta V- and J-gene trimming.

From germline, CDR1 is LNHDA and CDR2 SQIVND (reference sequence). The ends were cut back, 5 bases at V and 0 bases at J, with 14 bases in the middle. The CDR3 has 16 amino acids. A remark on this clone: No antigen is known for it.

Primers for the PCR totalled 60 Vbeta and 13 Jbeta. Produced via immunoSEQ multiplex PCR; TCRdb's table is partial and in-frame only. The data show about 140,000 clones, 65% to 80% seen once. Source material: PBMCs. This clonotype was sampled from a male donor in good health and CMV-seronegative. The rearrangement joins TRBV19 to TRBJ1-3; D is possibly TRBD1 (6 bases). CDR3 DNA: TGTGCCAGTAGTCCCTTGGACAGCCTCTCTGGAAACACCATATATTTT. Encoded protein: CASSPLDSLSGNTIYF.